This T cell receptor beta chain was obtained from a study of glioma-infiltrating T cells after dendritic cell vaccination (dated by TCRdb to the mid-2010s). Regarding the complete study: The cohort included around 15 glioblastoma patients drawn from Phase I and II dendritic cell vaccination trials, of whom 9 were newly diagnosed and 6 had recurrent disease. Autologous tumor lysate-pulsed dendritic cell vaccination was administered to the patients between about 2003 and 2013. The vaccine was prepared from monocyte-derived dendritic cells that were cultured for 6 to 7 days with IL-4 and GM-CSF and then pulsed overnight with autologous tumor lysate. Each patient got three intradermal injections of the dendritic cell vaccine, spaced at biweekly intervals, in the arm below the axilla. In glioblastoma patients vaccinated with dendritic cells, deep sequencing of TCR beta CDR3 regions served to measure the amount of tumor-infiltrating lymphocytes and to compare repertoires between tumor and blood. Survival after dendritic cell vaccination was correlated with TCR sequencing metrics such as TIL content and the overlap between tumor and blood repertoires. Study-wide conclusions, independent of this receptor: The cohort was small and heterogeneous, few patients had complete blood and tumor sets, and even fewer had initial-recurrent tumor pairs. The three-group TCR overlap response model was characterized as speculative, and prospective validation of the model was stated to be required. Longer time to progression and overall survival after dendritic cell vaccination were predicted by higher estimated pretreatment TIL content. TCR clonality showed no direct relationship with survival, which suggests that a diverse polyclonal response may be important.

Of note for this clone: Its binding antigen is unknown. No quality values exist for individual bases; no much larger clone is one base distant.

Using the immunoSEQ assay, TCRB CDR3 regions were amplified from roughly 2.1 micrograms of genomic DNA, or from all available DNA when less than that was on hand. Multiplex PCR used 60 forward primers for TCR V beta segments and 13 reverse primers for J beta segments. To estimate reads per starting template, synthetic control templates were spiked into each sample at limiting dilution. The Illumina HiSeq System generated sequencing reads of 87 bp. The study's processing was this. PCR and sequencing errors were removed by a nearest neighbor algorithm that merged closely related sequences. TCR overlap was measured as the percentage of unique tumor TCR beta sequences that were also present in the peripheral blood of the same patient. Drawn from immuneACCESS, this table holds only the in-frame rearrangements with V and J called that TCRdb kept. Clones are partly lost; checked studies trace under half to an unresolved V gene and leave the rest unexplained. V, J and clone size derive from that table, while D and trimming were established from the DNA sequence. Counted in this sample were 55,000 to 75,000 clones; around 83% of them appeared once. Together, the top ten hold 15% to 19% of the sample.

This specimen's time point label, interpreted: after dendritic cell vaccination, including at tumor progression/relapse. Patients were selected on the basis of adequate residual fresh-frozen tumor tissue and more than two years of available survival data. None of the glioblastoma patients carried an isocitrate dehydrogenase mutation, although molecular status otherwise varied. PBMC were collected before vaccination, two weeks after the third vaccination, and at tumor progression if progression occurred. The Qiagen DNeasy Blood extraction Kit was used to extract genomic DNA. The input for sequencing was blood, taken after dendritic cell vaccination. This TCR derives from a human donor with glioblastoma.

The DNA sequence reads TGTGCCAGCAGCTTGGTATTTCGGAATCAGCCCCAGCATTTT. Protein translation: CASSLVFRNQPQHF. The rearranged segments are TRBV5-4 and TRBJ1-5, with no confident D gene call. The CDR3 goes from the cysteine to the phenylalanine over 14 residues. This entry keeps only the CDR3 DNA: 42 bases, framed from base 1. CDR1 and CDR2 are read off the germline V gene (reference sequence) as SGHNT and YYREEE. V is reduced by 0 bases and J by 4 bases, leaving a spacing of 8 bases between them.